This T cell receptor (beta chain) was obtained from a study of T cell responses to AZD1222 COVID-19 vaccine. Germline lookup yields CDR1 MNHNS and CDR2 SASEGT. The length of the CDR3 is 16 residues. The V gene end was trimmed by 1 base and the J gene end by 5 bases; junction bases not matched to a gene: 9. A word on this clone: The antigen remains undetermined.

Measured with immunoSEQ multiplex PCR; TCRdb has only the in-frame clones, and not every one. The sample consists of around 120,000 clones, roughly nine tenths of them appearing once. Study-level points and caveats: Samples come after the peak T cell response, not at day 14. A rise in Spike-specific TCR breadth and depth followed two AZD1222 doses. Variant regions that are unmutated are reportedly the target of nearly half of spike-specific TCRs.

V gene TRBV6-1 combines with J gene TRBJ2-5; TRBD2 matches 8 bases. The sequences come from peripheral blood, collected on day 0 of AZD1222 vaccination. This TCR derives from an adult in good health. Written as DNA, the CDR3 is TGTGCCAGCAGTGAAGGAGTAGCGGGGTTGAGGGAGACCCAGTACTTC. This gives the protein CASSEGVAGLRETQYF.